The sequence of this T cell receptor (beta chain) was determined in a study of CD8 T cells in ankylosing spondylitis listed by TCRdb under 2017. Context from the whole study: T cell receptor beta repertoires were profiled in healthy donors and ankylosing spondylitis patients so that disease-linked TCR variants could be found. The full study cohort was made up of about two dozen ankylosing spondylitis patients and 95 to 130 healthy donors. Samples of peripheral blood were taken, and for ankylosing spondylitis patients, synovial fluid was collected as well.

The full study reports these points: The disease-linked clones showed a CD8+ phenotype and occurred at relatively low frequencies in peripheral blood. The disease-linked clones were reported as significantly enriched in matched synovial fluid samples from ankylosing spondylitis patients. A TCR beta motif made up of several highly homologous amino acid variants appeared to be characteristic of blood from ankylosing spondylitis patients. Some TCR beta motif variants had previously been reported in synovial fluid and blood of reactive arthritis patients, which suggested common disease-initiation mechanisms.

Sequencing used an Illumina HiSeq 2500. Quantitative 5'-RACE with molecular barcodes was the method used to prepare the TCR beta libraries. From the authors' description of their analysis: To identify disease-linked TCR variants, a new computational method was used, one built on a probabilistic model of VDJ rearrangement. TCRdb applied fastp at Q25 and MiXCR to the public reads, then kept only in-frame beta chains. Each CDR3 protein gets just one entry, which takes the most common genes and DNA from the rows behind it. Here the V and J calls rest on TCRdb's processing, not on the authors' analysis. The sample includes 670,000 or so distinct CDR3 sequences, with roughly 19% observed a single time. In total, the top ten clones hold around 20% of the sample. Ten or more counts support this clonotype. The antigen it recognizes is unknown. No much larger clonotype is one base removed from it; base qualities were not supplied.

The sequence derives from a male donor with ankylosing spondylitis. Sequencing was carried out using blood, either unsorted or a sorted T cell fraction (not recorded which).

The CDR3 loop reads CASSPRQNTEAFF. The nucleotide sequence reads TGTGCCAGCAGTCCCAGACAAAACACTGAAGCTTTCTTT. The rearranged chain carries TRBV3-1 and TRBJ1-1; the D gene cannot be named for sure. Sequences LGHDT (CDR1) and YNNKEL (CDR2) are obtained from the germline V gene (reference sequence). The CDR3 spans 13 residues, from the cysteine through the phenylalanine. Only the CDR3 DNA stays, 39 bases, in frame from base 1. Trimming removed 6 bases from V and 2 bases from J, leaving 10 bases between the germline ends.